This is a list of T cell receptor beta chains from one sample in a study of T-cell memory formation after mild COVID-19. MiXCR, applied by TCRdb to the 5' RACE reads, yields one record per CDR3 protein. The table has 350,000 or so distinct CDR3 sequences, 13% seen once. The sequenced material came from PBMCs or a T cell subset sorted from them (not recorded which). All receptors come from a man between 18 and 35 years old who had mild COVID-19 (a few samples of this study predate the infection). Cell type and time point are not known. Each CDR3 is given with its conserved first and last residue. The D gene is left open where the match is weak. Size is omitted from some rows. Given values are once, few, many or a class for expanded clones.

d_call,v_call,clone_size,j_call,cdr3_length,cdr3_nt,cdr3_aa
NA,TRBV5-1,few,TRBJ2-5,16,TGCGCCAGCAGCGCCACCCTAGGGTGGCGGCAAGAGACCCAGTACTTC,CASSATLGWRQETQYF
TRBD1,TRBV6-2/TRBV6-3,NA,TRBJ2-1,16,TGTGCCAGCGTCGGTGCCTGGACAGGGCTTTACAATGAGCAGTTCTTC,CASVGAWTGLYNEQFF
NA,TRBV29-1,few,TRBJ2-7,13,TGCAGCGTGAGGGGCGGCGGACCCTACGAGCAGTACTTC,CSVRGGGPYEQYF
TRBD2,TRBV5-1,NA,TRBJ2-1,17,TGCGCCAGCAGCCCGGAGGCTAGCGGGGGGGCCTACAATGAGCAGTTCTTC,CASSPEASGGAYNEQFF
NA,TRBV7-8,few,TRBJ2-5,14,TGTGCCAGCAGCTTAAAGCGGGTACAAGAGACCCAGTACTTC,CASSLKRVQETQYF
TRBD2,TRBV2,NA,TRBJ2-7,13,TGTGCCAGCACCGGGACTAGCGGGGGCGAGCAGTACTTC,CASTGTSGGEQYF
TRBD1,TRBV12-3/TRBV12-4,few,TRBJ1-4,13,TGTGCCACCATGACAGGGACAAGTGAAAAACTGTTTTTT,CATMTGTSEKLFF
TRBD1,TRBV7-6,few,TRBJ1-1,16,TGTGCCAGCAGCTTAAAAGGACAGGGATGGAACACTGAAGCTTTCTTT,CASSLKGQGWNTEAFF
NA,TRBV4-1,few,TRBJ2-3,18,TGCGCCAGCAGCCAAGATTCGAGCGAGTTCGCTGGCACAGATACGCAGTATTTT,CASSQDSSEFAGTDTQYF
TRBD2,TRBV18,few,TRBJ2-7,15,TGTGCCAGCTCACCCACTGGCGGGGGGTTAGGCGAGCAGTACTTC,CASSPTGGGLGEQYF
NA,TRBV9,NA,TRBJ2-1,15,TGTGCCAGCAGCGAACAGTGGAGCTCCTACAATGAGCAGTTCTTC,CASSEQWSSYNEQFF
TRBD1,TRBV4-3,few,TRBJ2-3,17,TGCGCCAGCAGCCAAGAGGGGGACAGGGAGCTCACAGATACGCAGTATTTT,CASSQEGDRELTDTQYF
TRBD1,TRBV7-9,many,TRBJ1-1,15,TGTGCCAGCAGCTTAGGACAGGGCGTGAGCACTGAAGCTTTCTTT,CASSLGQGVSTEAFF
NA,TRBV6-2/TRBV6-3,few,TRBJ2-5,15,TGTGCCAGCAGTGGCGACCGGCGGGTGTCGGAGACCCAGTACTTC,CASSGDRRVSETQYF
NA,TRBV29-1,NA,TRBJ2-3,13,TGCAGCGCGAAACCGGTAGGCCCAGATACGCAGTATTTT,CSAKPVGPDTQYF
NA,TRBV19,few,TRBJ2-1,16,TGTGCCAGTAGTATCATGGCGGGAGACAGGGAGGATGAGCAGTTCTTC,CASSIMAGDREDEQFF
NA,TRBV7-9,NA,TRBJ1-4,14,TGTGCCAGCAGCTTGGCCAGTTTGGGAGAAAAACTGTTTTTT,CASSLASLGEKLFF
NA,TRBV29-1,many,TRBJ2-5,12,TGCAGCGTGGAGTTTCTACGAGAGACCCAGTACTTC,CSVEFLRETQYF
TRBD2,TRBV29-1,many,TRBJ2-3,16,TGCAGCGTTCAGCGGGGGGCCCACCCTAGCACAGATACGCAGTATTTT,CSVQRGAHPSTDTQYF
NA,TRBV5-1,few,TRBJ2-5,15,TGCGCCAGCAGCCCGGGAGGGACAGACTCGGGGACCCAGTACTTC,CASSPGGTDSGTQYF
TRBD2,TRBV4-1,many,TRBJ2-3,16,TGCGCCAGCAGCCAAGAAAATCGGCTAGCGGGGGGCGGGCAGTATTTT,CASSQENRLAGGGQYF
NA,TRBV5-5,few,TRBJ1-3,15,TGTGCCAGCAGTAGATATTTAGCCTCTGGAAACACCATATATTTT,CASSRYLASGNTIYF
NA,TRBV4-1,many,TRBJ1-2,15,TGCGCCAGCAGCCGCACATCGGAAGGAGACTATGGCTACACCTTC,CASSRTSEGDYGYTF
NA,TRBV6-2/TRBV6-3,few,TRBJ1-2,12,TGTGCCAGCAGTTACCAAAACTATGGCTACACCTTC,CASSYQNYGYTF
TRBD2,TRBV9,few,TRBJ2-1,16,TGTGCCAGCAGCGCCGTCGGAGCGGGGGGCCCAAATGAGCAGTTCTTC,CASSAVGAGGPNEQFF
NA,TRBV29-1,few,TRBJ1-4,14,TGCAGCGTGGCCCCAGAGGCAACTAATGAAAAACTGTTTTTT,CSVAPEATNEKLFF
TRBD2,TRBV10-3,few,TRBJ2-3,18,TGTGCCATCAGTGAGCGGGCTAGCGGGGGGACTAGCACAGATACGCAGTATTTT,CAISERASGGTSTDTQYF
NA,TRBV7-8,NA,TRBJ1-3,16,TGTGCCAGCAGTTCTTGGGGGGAACCGGATGGACAGAACATATATTTT,CASSSWGEPDGQNIYF
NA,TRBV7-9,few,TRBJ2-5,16,TGTGCCAGCAGTTCCCGGCGGGACATCGTTGCAGAGACCCAGTACTTC,CASSSRRDIVAETQYF
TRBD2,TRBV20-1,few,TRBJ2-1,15,TGCAGTGCCACCGAACCCCGGGGGAGGGTGGATGAGCAGTTCTTC,CSATEPRGRVDEQFF
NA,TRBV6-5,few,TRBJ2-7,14,TGTGCCAGCAGTTACTCGGCCGGGTACTACGAGCAGTACTTC,CASSYSAGYYEQYF
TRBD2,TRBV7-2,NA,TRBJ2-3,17,TGTGCCAGCAGCTTAGTCCCAGCGGGGGCAGGGTCAGATACGCAGTATTTT,CASSLVPAGAGSDTQYF
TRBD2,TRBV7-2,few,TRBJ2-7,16,TGTGCCAGCAGCTTAGATTCTAGCGGGGGGATCTACGAGCAGTACTTC,CASSLDSSGGIYEQYF
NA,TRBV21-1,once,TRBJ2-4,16,TGTGCCAGCAGCAAAGTACCGGGCCTAGCCAAAAACATTCAGTACTTC,CASSKVPGLAKNIQYF
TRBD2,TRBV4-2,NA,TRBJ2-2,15,TGTGCCAGCAGCCAAACTAGCGGGGGGGCCGGGGAGCTGTTTTTT,CASSQTSGGAGELFF
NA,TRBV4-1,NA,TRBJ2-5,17,TGCGCCAGCAGCCGAAAGGGAGAACAGACCTCCCAAGAGACCCAGTACTTC,CASSRKGEQTSQETQYF
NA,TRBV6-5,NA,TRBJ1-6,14,TGTGCCAGCAACAAAGGACAGTTCAGTTCACCCCTCCACTTT,CASNKGQFSSPLHF
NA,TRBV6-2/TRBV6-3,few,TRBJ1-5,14,TGTGCCAGTAGCGAGGGCGGTCACAATCAGCCCCAGCATTTT,CASSEGGHNQPQHF
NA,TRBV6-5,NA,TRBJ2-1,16,TGTGCCAGCAGTTACTCCAGGGGAGGGTCTTCCAATGAGCAGTTCTTC,CASSYSRGGSSNEQFF
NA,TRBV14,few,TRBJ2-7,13,TGTGCCAGCAGCGGCCGGACAGCCTACGAGCAGTACTTC,CASSGRTAYEQYF
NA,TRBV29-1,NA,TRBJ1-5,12,TGCAGCGTTAAGGTTAGCAATCAGCCCCAGCATTTT,CSVKVSNQPQHF
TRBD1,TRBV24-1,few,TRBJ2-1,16,TGTGCCACCAGTGATGACAGGGGGAGCTCCTACAATGAGCAGTTCTTC,CATSDDRGSSYNEQFF
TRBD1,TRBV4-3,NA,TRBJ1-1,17,TGCGCCAGCAGCCAGGGTGGACAGGCCCCGAAGGACACTGAAGCTTTCTTT,CASSQGGQAPKDTEAFF
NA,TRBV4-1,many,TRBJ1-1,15,TGCGCCAGCAGCCAAGGGGGGGCGGGGAACACTGAAGCTTTCTTT,CASSQGGAGNTEAFF
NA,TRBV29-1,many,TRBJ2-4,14,TGCAGCGCTTTTAGGGACCCAGCCAAAAACATTCAGTACTTC,CSAFRDPAKNIQYF
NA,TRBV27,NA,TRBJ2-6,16,TGTGCCAGCAGTAAACCAGGACGCTCTGGGGCCAACGTCCTGACTTTC,CASSKPGRSGANVLTF
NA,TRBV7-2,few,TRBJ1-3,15,TGTGCCAGCAGCCCTCCCAGCCGCTCTGGAAACACCATATATTTT,CASSPPSRSGNTIYF
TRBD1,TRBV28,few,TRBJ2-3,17,TGTGCCAGCAGCCCTATTCAGGGGGCGATTTCCACAGATACGCAGTATTTT,CASSPIQGAISTDTQYF
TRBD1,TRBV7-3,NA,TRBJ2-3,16,TGTGCCAGCAGCTCCCTGGGGACAGGTAGCACAGATACGCAGTATTTT,CASSSLGTGSTDTQYF
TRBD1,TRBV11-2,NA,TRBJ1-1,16,TGTGCCAGCAGCCAGGGGGTGGGACAGGGGAACACTGAAGCTTTCTTT,CASSQGVGQGNTEAFF
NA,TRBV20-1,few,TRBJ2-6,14,TGCAGTGCACCGGCACAAGCTGGGGCCAACGTCCTGACTTTC,CSAPAQAGANVLTF
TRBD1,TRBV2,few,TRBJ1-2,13,TGTGCCAGCAGATTAGGACAGGGAGGCGGCTACACCTTC,CASRLGQGGGYTF
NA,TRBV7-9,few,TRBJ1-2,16,TGTGCCAGCAGCTTAGCCTCCGGGGCACCTTTCTATGGCTACACCTTC,CASSLASGAPFYGYTF
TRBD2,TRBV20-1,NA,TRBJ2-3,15,TGCAGTGCTCTGAATAGCGGGGGGGCCGCAGATACGCAGTATTTT,CSALNSGGAADTQYF
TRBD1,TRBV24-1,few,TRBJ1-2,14,TGTGCCACCAGTGACACGGGACAGGGGTATGGCTACACCTTC,CATSDTGQGYGYTF